A selection of T cell receptor beta chains follows, all from one sample in a study of T cell changes during pregnancy in multiple sclerosis. Clones were sequenced by immunoSEQ multiplex PCR, and TCRdb holds only the in-frame ones, with some missing. This sample carries about 36,000 clones, 92% of them seen once, and the ten largest clones take roughly 0.44%. The specimen was CD4+ T cells from peripheral blood mononuclear cells, collected after pregnancy. The receptors were sampled from a female donor with multiple sclerosis, enrolled in a pregnancy study. CDR3s include the opening cysteine and the closing phenylalanine or tryptophan. D genes are given only for firm matches. Only part of the rows carry a size: once, few, many, or a class if the clone is expanded.

size	V	D	J	CDR3	DNA
NA	TRBV6-1	TRBD2	TRBJ2-7	CASSGAGGFYEQYF	TGTGCCAGCAGTGGCGCGGGAGGGTTCTACGAGCAGTACTTC
once	TRBV6-1	TRBD1	TRBJ1-5	CASSGQGGNQPQHF	TGTGCCAGCAGCGGACAGGGGGGCAATCAGCCCCAGCATTTT
NA	TRBV29-1	TRBD2	TRBJ2-1	CSVGRPSGSNEQFF	TGCAGCGTTGGGAGGCCTAGCGGGAGCAATGAGCAGTTCTTC
NA	TRBV7-2	NA	TRBJ2-4	CASSLVGLAKNIQYF	TGTGCCAGCAGCTTAGTCGGACTAGCCAAAAACATTCAGTACTTC
NA	TRBV7-3	NA	TRBJ2-4	CASSLTGAVDIQYF	TGTGCCAGCAGCTTAACGGGGGCTGTGGACATTCAGTACTTC
few	TRBV28	NA	TRBJ1-1	CASSLGAARRAFF	TGTGCCAGCAGTTTAGGGGCAGCCCGGAGAGCTTTCTTT
once	TRBV6-6	NA	TRBJ2-7	CASSYFEGNYEQYF	TGTGCCAGCAGTTATTTCGAGGGAAACTACGAGCAGTACTTC
NA	TRBV7-9	NA	TRBJ2-7	CASSLGPGGEQYF	TGTGCCAGCAGCTTAGGGCCAGGAGGCGAGCAGTACTTC
NA	TRBV19	TRBD1	TRBJ1-5	CASSTYQGAWDNQPQHF	TGTGCCAGTAGTACCTATCAGGGGGCTTGGGACAATCAGCCCCAGCATTTT
NA	TRBV29-1	NA	TRBJ1-1	CSVRQNMNTEAFF	TGCAGCGTAAGACAGAACATGAACACTGAAGCTTTCTTT
NA	TRBV5-1	NA	TRBJ2-7	CASSLDSPSTDEQYF	TGCGCCAGCAGCTTGGATTCCCCTAGCACCGACGAGCAGTACTTC
NA	TRBV10-3	NA	TRBJ1-1	CAISESKGLDTEAFF	TGTGCCATCAGTGAGTCGAAGGGGTTGGACACTGAAGCTTTCTTT
once	TRBV19	NA	TRBJ1-5	CASSFPPGGQDQPQHF	TGTGCCAGTAGTTTCCCCCCTGGCGGGCAGGATCAGCCCCAGCATTTT
NA	TRBV7-2	TRBD1	TRBJ2-1	CASSFSRGRNEQFF	TGTGCCAGCAGCTTTTCAAGGGGGCGAAATGAGCAGTTCTTC
NA	TRBV11-1	NA	TRBJ2-2	CASSFPIDTGELFF	TGTGCCAGCAGCTTCCCAATAGACACCGGGGAGCTGTTTTTT
once	TRBV19	TRBD1	TRBJ2-1	CASSTQAPRDRGFNEQFF	TGTGCCAGTAGTACCCAAGCCCCCCGGGACAGGGGTTTCAATGAGCAGTTCTTC
NA	TRBV7-9	TRBD2	TRBJ2-1	CASSLEGLVIGAGNEQFF	TGTGCCAGCAGCTTAGAGGGACTAGTTATAGGGGCCGGGAATGAGCAGTTCTTC
NA	TRBV30	TRBD1	TRBJ1-1	CAWTGTGHTEAFF	TGTGCCTGGACCGGGACAGGGCACACTGAAGCTTTCTTT
few	TRBV21-1	NA	TRBJ2-3	CASRIRTEIDTQYF	TGTGCCAGCAGGATTCGGACAGAGATAGATACGCAGTATTTT
NA	TRBV28	TRBD2	TRBJ2-5	CASSSAGGPDF	TGTGCCAGCAGTTCGGCGGGAGGCCCAGACTTC
once	TRBV5-1	TRBD2	TRBJ2-5	CASSELAGVGGETQYF	TGCGCCAGCAGCGAACTAGCGGGGGTTGGGGGAGAGACCCAGTACTTC
NA	TRBV27	TRBD1	TRBJ1-5	CASSLLGGRQPQHF	TGTGCCAGCAGTTTATTAGGGGGCCGGCAGCCCCAGCATTTT
NA	TRBV20-1	NA	TRBJ1-3	CSAAQGNTIYF	TGCAGTGCTGCTCAGGGTAACACCATATATTTT
NA	TRBV5-5	TRBD1	TRBJ2-7	CASRKTGGYEQYF	TGTGCCAGCAGAAAGACAGGGGGCTACGAGCAGTACTTC
NA	TRBV5-8	TRBD2	TRBJ2-3	CASSLLSSGGASDTQYF	TGTGCCAGCAGCTTGCTGTCGAGCGGGGGGGCCTCAGATACGCAGTATTTT
NA	TRBV28	TRBD1	TRBJ1-1	CASSLSGQGRAEAFF	TGTGCCAGCAGTTTATCAGGACAGGGTCGGGCTGAAGCTTTCTTT
NA	TRBV27	TRBD1	TRBJ1-1	CASSLTRTGGSEAFF	TGTGCCAGCAGTTTAACACGGACAGGGGGCTCTGAAGCTTTCTTT
NA	TRBV7-8	TRBD1	TRBJ1-5	CASSLGQTYSNQPQHF	TGTGCCAGCAGCTTGGGACAGACTTATAGCAATCAGCCCCAGCATTTT
once	TRBV7-2	NA	TRBJ1-1	CASRHGQMNTEAFF	TGTGCCAGCAGGCATGGACAGATGAACACTGAAGCTTTCTTT
NA	TRBV5-6	NA	TRBJ2-2	CASSLIRTGELFF	TGTGCCAGCAGCTTGATACGGACCGGGGAGCTGTTTTTT
NA	TRBV9	NA	TRBJ1-3	CASSVAGQTHSGNTIYF	TGTGCCAGCAGCGTAGCGGGTCAGACTCACTCTGGAAACACCATATATTTT
NA	TRBV5-1	NA	TRBJ1-1	CASSLAGIGEAFF	TGCGCCAGCAGCTTGGCCGGGATTGGTGAAGCTTTCTTT
NA	TRBV27	TRBD1	TRBJ1-6	CASSWRGRNSPLHF	TGTGCCAGCAGTTGGAGGGGGCGGAATTCACCCCTCCACTTT
NA	TRBV9	NA	TRBJ1-6	CASSGRTDNSPLHF	TGTGCCAGCAGCGGGCGGACAGACAATTCACCCCTCCACTTT
NA	TRBV27	TRBD2	TRBJ2-5	CASSNSGRQTQYF	TGTGCCAGCAGTAATAGCGGGAGACAGACCCAGTACTTC
NA	TRBV27	TRBD2	TRBJ2-3	CASSFSGLTTDTQYF	TGTGCCAGCAGTTTTTCGGGACTAACTACAGATACGCAGTATTTT
NA	TRBV7-2	NA	TRBJ1-5	CASSYQGGGNQPQHF	TGTGCCAGCAGCTATCAAGGGGGGGGCAATCAGCCCCAGCATTTT
NA	TRBV30	NA	TRBJ2-7	CASPLRGWPPEQYF	TGTGCCTCCCCCCTCCGGGGTTGGCCTCCCGAGCAGTACTTC
NA	TRBV9	NA	TRBJ1-6	CASSVVGGNSPLHF	TGTGCCAGCAGCGTAGTGGGGGGTAATTCACCCCTCCACTTT
NA	TRBV6-5	NA	TRBJ2-7	CASRGAWGGEQYF	TGTGCCAGCAGGGGGGCCTGGGGCGGCGAGCAGTACTTC
NA	TRBV2	TRBD1	TRBJ2-1	CASSRDRGEQFF	TGTGCCAGCAGCAGGGACAGGGGCGAGCAGTTCTTC
NA	TRBV28	TRBD1	TRBJ1-2	CASSAVGGQGIFYGYTF	TGTGCCAGCAGTGCCGTAGGGGGACAGGGGATCTTCTATGGCTACACCTTC
few	TRBV20-1	NA	TRBJ1-4	CSGTEGEKLFF	TGCAGTGGAACAGAAGGCGAAAAACTGTTTTTT
NA	TRBV2	NA	TRBJ2-1	CASSEGFKQFF	TGTGCCAGCAGTGAGGGCTTTAAGCAGTTCTTC
NA	TRBV4-3	TRBD2	TRBJ2-3	CASSLWTSGGRVDTQYF	TGCGCCAGCAGCCTGTGGACTAGCGGGGGGCGGGTAGATACGCAGTATTTT
NA	TRBV7-6	NA	TRBJ1-4	CASSLVGGKDEKLFF	TGTGCCAGCAGCTTAGTCGGCGGAAAGGATGAAAAACTGTTTTTT
NA	TRBV28	TRBD1	TRBJ2-1	CASRPGQVTADPYNEQFF	TGTGCCAGCAGGCCGGGACAGGTCACCGCTGACCCCTACAATGAGCAGTTCTTC
NA	TRBV11-2	TRBD1	TRBJ2-1	CASSSRTGLYNEQFF	TGTGCCAGCAGCAGTCGGACAGGGCTTTACAATGAGCAGTTCTTC